This record concerns one TCR beta chain sequence. The CDR3 spans 14 residues. Trimming stripped 5 bases from V and 4 bases from J, with 13 bases between. The germline V gene encodes CDR1 KGHSH and CDR2 LQKENI. The data are from a study of blood T cell repertoires in COVID-19. Study background: Whether acute or convalescent, the COVID-19 samples came from the United States, Italy and Spain. PBMCs, B-cell-depleted T cells, or T cells were the source of the cDNA or gDNA that made up the material.

Methods used by the authors: Amplification with reference gene primers provided the estimates of nucleated cell counts. Repertoires were generated with immunoSEQ multiplex PCR, while TCRdb's copy carries only in-frame clones and drops some. V and J calls plus clone size are reproduced from that table; the DNA served to infer D and trimming. The repertoire consists of about 190,000 clones, with roughly four fifths occurring once and the leading ten covering less than 15%. Source material: peripheral blood. This receptor was identified in a man over 45 who had recovered from COVID-19. The genes are TRBV18 and TRBJ2-3; possibly TRBD1 for D (6 bases). Here the CDR3 reads CASSVTGSADTQYF. DNA of the CDR3: TGTGCCAGCTCAGTCACAGGGAGCGCAGATACGCAGTATTTT.